This T cell receptor beta chain emerged from a study of T cell repertoires in cytomegalovirus infection. This clonotype was seen more than once but under ten times. The V gene lost 7 bases and the J gene lost 6 bases, with 14 bases spanning the gap. The CDR3 consists of 13 residues. The germline V gene has CDR1 MNHEY and CDR2 SVGEGT. TCRdb fed the reads into MiXCR, producing one record per CDR3 protein. The sample consists of a few hundred thousand distinct CDR3 sequences, 26% of them appearing once. The receptor's source is a human donor in good health (CMV status not recorded). Some clones in this sample may be carry-over from other donors' samples. The chain combines TRBV6-2 or TRBV6-3 with TRBJ2-3; perhaps TRBD1 as D (6 bases). The specimen sequenced was PBMCs. CDR3 residues: CASTPAGEDTQYF. CDR3 sequence (DNA): TGTGCCAGCACTCCGGCAGGGGAGGATACGCAGTATTTT.